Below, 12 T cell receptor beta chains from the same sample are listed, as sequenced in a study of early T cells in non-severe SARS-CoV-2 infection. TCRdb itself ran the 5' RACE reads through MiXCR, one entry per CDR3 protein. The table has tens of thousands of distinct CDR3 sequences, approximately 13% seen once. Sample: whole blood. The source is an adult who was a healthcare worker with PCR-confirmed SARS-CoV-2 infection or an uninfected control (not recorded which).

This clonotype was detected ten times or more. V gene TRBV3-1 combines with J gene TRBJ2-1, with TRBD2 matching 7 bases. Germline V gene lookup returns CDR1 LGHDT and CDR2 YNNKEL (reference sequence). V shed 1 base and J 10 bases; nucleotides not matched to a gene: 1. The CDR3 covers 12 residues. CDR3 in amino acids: CASSQVLAEQFF. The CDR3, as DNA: TGTGCCAGCAGCCAAGTACTAGCGGAGCAGTTCTTC.

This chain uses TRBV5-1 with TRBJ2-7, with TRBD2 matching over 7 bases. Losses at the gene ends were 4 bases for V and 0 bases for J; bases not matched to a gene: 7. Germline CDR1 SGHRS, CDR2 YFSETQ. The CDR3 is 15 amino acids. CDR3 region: CASSETSQVSYEQYF. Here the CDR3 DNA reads TGCGCCAGCAGCGAGACTAGCCAGGTCTCCTACGAGCAGTACTTC.

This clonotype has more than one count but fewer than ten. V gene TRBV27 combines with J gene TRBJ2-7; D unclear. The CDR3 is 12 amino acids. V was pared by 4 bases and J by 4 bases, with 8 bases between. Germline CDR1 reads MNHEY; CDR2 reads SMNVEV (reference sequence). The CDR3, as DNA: TGTGCCAGCAGTTCTCAGCCTTACGAGCAGTACTTC. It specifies CASSSQPYEQYF.

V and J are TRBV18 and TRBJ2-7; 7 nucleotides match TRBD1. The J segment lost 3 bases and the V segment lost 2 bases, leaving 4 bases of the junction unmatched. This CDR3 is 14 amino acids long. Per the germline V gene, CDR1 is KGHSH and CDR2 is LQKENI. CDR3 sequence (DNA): TGTGCCAGCTCACCATACCGGGACAGCTACGAGCAGTACTTC. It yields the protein CASSPYRDSYEQYF.

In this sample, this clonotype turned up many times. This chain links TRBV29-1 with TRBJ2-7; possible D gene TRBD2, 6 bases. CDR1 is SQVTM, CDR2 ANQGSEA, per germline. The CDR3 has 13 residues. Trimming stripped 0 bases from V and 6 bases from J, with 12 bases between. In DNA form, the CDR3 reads TGCAGCGTTGAAGATATGTTGGAGGGCGAGCAGTACTTC. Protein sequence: CSVEDMLEGEQYF.

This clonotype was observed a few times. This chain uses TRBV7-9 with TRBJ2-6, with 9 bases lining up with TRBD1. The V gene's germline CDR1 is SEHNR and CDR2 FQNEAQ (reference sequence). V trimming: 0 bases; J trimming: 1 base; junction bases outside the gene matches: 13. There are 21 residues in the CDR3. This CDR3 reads CASSLALTRDRDRSGANVLTF. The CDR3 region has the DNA TGTGCCAGCAGCTTAGCGCTAACTCGGGACAGGGACAGGTCTGGGGCCAACGTCCTGACTTTC.

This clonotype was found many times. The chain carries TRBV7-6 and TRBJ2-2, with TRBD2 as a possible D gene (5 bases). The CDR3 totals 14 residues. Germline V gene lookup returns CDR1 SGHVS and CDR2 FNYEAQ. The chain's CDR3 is CAIEGKSNTGELFF. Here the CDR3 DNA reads TGTGCTATCGAGGGCAAATCGAACACCGGGGAGCTGTTTTTT.

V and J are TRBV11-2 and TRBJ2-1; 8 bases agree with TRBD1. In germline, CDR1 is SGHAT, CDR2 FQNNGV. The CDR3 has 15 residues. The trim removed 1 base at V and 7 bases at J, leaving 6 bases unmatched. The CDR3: CASSLGGQGWNEQFF. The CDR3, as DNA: TGTGCCAGCAGCTTAGGCGGACAGGGATGGAATGAGCAGTTCTTC.

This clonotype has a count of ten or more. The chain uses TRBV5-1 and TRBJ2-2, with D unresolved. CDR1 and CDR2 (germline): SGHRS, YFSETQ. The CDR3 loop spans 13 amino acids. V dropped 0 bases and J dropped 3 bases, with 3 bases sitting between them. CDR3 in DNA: TGCGCCAGCAGCTTGGTGTACACCGGGGAGCTGTTTTTT. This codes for CASSLVYTGELFF. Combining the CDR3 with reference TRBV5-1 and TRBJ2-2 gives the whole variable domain KAGVTQTPRYLIKTRGQQVTLSCSPISGHRSVSWYQQTPGQGLQFLFEYFSETQRNKGNFPGRFSGRQFSNSRSEMNVSTLELGDSALYLCASSLVYTGELFFGEGSRLTVL.

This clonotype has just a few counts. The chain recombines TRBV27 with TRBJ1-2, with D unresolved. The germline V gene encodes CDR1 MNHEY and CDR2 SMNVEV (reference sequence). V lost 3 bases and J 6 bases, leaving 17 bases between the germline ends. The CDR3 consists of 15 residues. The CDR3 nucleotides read TGTGCCAGCAGTTTGTCGCTCGTCTCGGCAGATGGCTACACCTTC. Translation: CASSLSLVSADGYTF.

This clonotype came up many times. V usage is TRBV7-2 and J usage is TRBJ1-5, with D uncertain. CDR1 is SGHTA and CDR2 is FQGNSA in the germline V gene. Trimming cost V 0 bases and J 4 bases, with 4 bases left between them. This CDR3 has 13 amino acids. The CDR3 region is CASSLAENQPQHF. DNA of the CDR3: TGTGCCAGCAGCTTAGCGGAAAATCAGCCCCAGCATTTT.

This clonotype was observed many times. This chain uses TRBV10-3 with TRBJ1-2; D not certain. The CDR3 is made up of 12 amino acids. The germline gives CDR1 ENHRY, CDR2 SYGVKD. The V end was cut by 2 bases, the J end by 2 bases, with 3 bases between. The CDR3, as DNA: TGTGCCATCAGTGAGGGCAACTATGGCTACACCTTC. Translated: CAISEGNYGYTF.